The present entry profiles one TCR beta chain with its context. The record originates from a study of blood T cell repertoires in COVID-19. At the level of the study: PBMCs, B-cell-depleted T cells, or T cells provided the cDNA or gDNA that made up the material.

The table came from immunoSEQ multiplex PCR; TCRdb's copy has only in-frame clones and leaves some out. The table shows around 360,000 clones, with 80% to 90% occurring only once. Self-reported history from a screening survey and questionnaire set each donor's cohort. The material sequenced was PBMCs or T cells enriched from blood (not recorded which). This TCR was recovered from a man aged 40-55 years in a cohort exposed to, infected with or recovered from COVID-19 (not recorded which).

DNA of the CDR3: TGTGCCAGCAGCTTGGTCGGGAGGGAGAGTGGCTACACCTTC. This gives the protein CASSLVGRESGYTF. The V call is TRBV5-4, the J call TRBJ1-2; D gene ambiguous. Germline-derived CDR1 and CDR2 are SGHNT and YYREEE (reference sequence). V dropped 0 bases and J dropped 7 bases, with 13 bases sitting between them. The CDR3 length is 14 residues.